The subject of this entry is one T cell receptor beta chain. The antigen is unknown. The sample is drawn from a study of OX40 agonist ivuxolimab in advanced cancers. V was clipped by 5 bases and J by 5 bases, with 10 bases between them. Germline V lookup: CDR1 MNHEY, CDR2 SMNVEV (reference sequence). This CDR3 has 13 amino acids. Study-wide points: Low clonal expansion, among the lowest seen, marked partial responders at 0.1-3.0 mg/kg.

Data came from immunoSEQ multiplex PCR; TCRdb stores just in-frame clones and leaves some out. The data hold tens of thousands of clones, with under 90% observed a single time. At baseline, cycle 4 day 1, and cycle 7 day 1, blood was sampled. This chain joins TRBV27 and TRBJ2-1; tentative D call: TRBD1 (6 bases). This sequence originates from an adult with an advanced solid tumor such as melanoma, head and neck, liver or kidney cancer. This specimen was CD4+ or CD8+ T cells sorted from blood, taken in a trial of the OX40 agonist ivuxolimab. This chain's CDR3 is CASSRQGHNEQFF. The CDR3, as DNA: TGTGCCAGCAGTCGGCAGGGGCACAATGAGCAGTTCTTC.